The 19 T cell receptor beta chains reported below all come from one sample, sequenced in a study of blood T cell repertoires in COVID-19. The method was immunoSEQ multiplex PCR; TCRdb's version includes in-frame clones alone and lacks a portion of them. This table has about 390,000 clones, approximately 87% appearing once. Source material: PBMCs or T cells enriched from blood (not recorded which). These receptor sequences come from a woman aged 50 to 65 who had recovered from COVID-19.

The chain recombines TRBV6-4 with TRBJ1-6; D is unresolved. The V gene's germline CDR1 is MRHNA and CDR2 SNTAGT. The V gene lost 5 bases and the J gene lost 7 bases, with 12 bases spanning the gap. The length of the CDR3 is 14 residues. The CDR3 DNA sequence: TGTGCCAGCAGTATTCGACCGGGGAATTCACCCCTCCACTTT. Its translation: CASSIRPGNSPLHF.

About this clone: This CDR3 is also generated by other DNA sequences in the sample. The chain couples TRBV5-1 to TRBJ1-1; D may be TRBD1 (6 bases). V was cut by 0 bases and J by 4 bases, with 7 bases left in between. Germline lookup yields CDR1 SGHRS and CDR2 YFSETQ. The CDR3 runs to 13 residues. Here the CDR3 DNA reads TGCGCCAGCAGCTTGGTACAGGGCACTGAAGCTTTCTTT. Protein sequence: CASSLVQGTEAFF.

The gene calls are TRBV11-1 and TRBJ1-3; 7 bases align to TRBD1. The CDR3 has 15 amino acids. With 5 bases clipped from V and 4 bases from J, the junction kept 8 bases outside the gene matches. Germline values: CDR1 SGHAT, CDR2 FQDESV (reference sequence). For the CDR3, the DNA is TGTGCCAGCAGCCTCGGGACAGCAGTCGGAAACACCATATATTTT. It yields the protein CASSLGTAVGNTIYF.

This CDR3 reads CASSLEQANQPQHF. CDR3 in DNA: TGTGCCAGCAGCTTAGAGCAGGCGAATCAGCCCCAGCATTTT. The chain employs TRBV7-8 and TRBJ1-5, with D uncertain. With 1 base removed from V and 4 bases from J, the gap between germline ends came to 8 bases. In germline, CDR1 is SGHVS, CDR2 FQNEAQ. The CDR3 totals 14 residues.

This chain uses TRBV15 with TRBJ1-4; D uncertain. The germline CDR1 and CDR2 sequences are LNHNV and YYDKDF (reference sequence). The CDR3 length is 12 residues. V dropped 3 bases and J dropped 6 bases, with 5 bases sitting between them. The CDR3 region has the DNA TGTGCCACCAGCAGGCGTTATGAAAAACTGTTTTTT. It translates to CATSRRYEKLFF.

The chain uses TRBV9 and TRBJ2-7, with a weak D call TRBD2 (5 bases). The germline V gene has CDR1 SGDLS and CDR2 YYNGEE. V dropped 3 bases and J dropped 2 bases, with 9 bases sitting between them. The CDR3 totals 13 residues. As DNA, the CDR3 is TGTGCCAGCAGCGCCCGGGGTGCCTACGAGCAGTACTTC. It is translated as CASSARGAYEQYF.

This chain joins TRBV19 and TRBJ1-5, with 10 bases lining up with TRBD1. Germline lookup yields CDR1 LNHDA and CDR2 SQIVND (reference sequence). The CDR3 covers 20 residues. Trimming cost V 7 bases and J 3 bases; bases outside gene matches: 21. Here the CDR3 DNA reads TGTGCCAGTACCCAAGCGCCGGGACAGGGGAAAGGTAGGGACAATCAGCCCCAGCATTTT. As protein: CASTQAPGQGKGRDNQPQHF.

This sequence joins TRBV19 and TRBJ1-5, with D hard to call. CDR3 length: 15 residues. The V end lost 1 base, the J end lost 6 bases, and 13 bases lay between the germline ends. Germline V lookup: CDR1 LNHDA, CDR2 SQIVND (reference sequence). CDR3 DNA: TGTGCCAGTAGTATAGGATCGGTGCTTGTTCAGCCCCAGCATTTT. Protein sequence: CASSIGSVLVQPQHF.

CDR3 sequence (DNA): TGTGCCAGCAGTGAACAGGGGGTAAATCAGCCCCAGCATTTT. It codes for CASSEQGVNQPQHF. The chain recombines TRBV2 with TRBJ1-5; the match to TRBD1 covers 7 bases. Germline-derived CDR1 and CDR2 are SNHLY and FYNNEI. Trimming took 2 bases from V and 4 from J; bases not matched to a gene: 2. The length of the CDR3 is 14 residues.

The genes are TRBV3-1 (or the pseudogene TRBV3-2) and TRBJ2-2; no clear D gene. The CDR3 spans 16 residues. CDR1 is LGHDT, CDR2 YNNKEL, per germline (reference sequence). The V end was cut by 4 bases, the J end by 0 bases, with 12 bases between. The CDR3 DNA sequence: TGTGCCAGCAGCCCCAAAGTGGCGGCGAACACCGGGGAGCTGTTTTTT. This sequence encodes CASSPKVAANTGELFF.

This clone was detected only a few times. The chain couples TRBV27 to TRBJ1-1; 7 nucleotides match TRBD1. The junction had 2 bases not matched to a gene; V was cut back by 10 bases and J by 3 bases. The CDR3 is 11 amino acids. Germline lookup yields CDR1 MNHEY and CDR2 SMNVEV (reference sequence). CDR3: CATGGYTEAFF. The CDR3 DNA is TGTGCCACAGGGGGGTACACTGAAGCTTTCTTT.

The chain is built from TRBV7-2 and TRBJ1-6; D may be TRBD1 (5 bases). The CDR3 runs 16 residues. Trimming shortened V by 4 bases and J by 4 bases, and 14 bases separated the two germline ends. Germline CDR1 is SGHTA and CDR2 is FQGNSA. CDR3 in DNA: TGTGCCAGCAGCTCCTCTCAGGGTCGGTATAATTCACCCCTCCACTTT. Its translation is CASSSSQGRYNSPLHF.

The rearrangement joins TRBV4-3 to TRBJ1-3, with 7 bases aligning to TRBD1. The CDR3 is made up of 15 amino acids. Germline V gene sequence: CDR1 LGHNA, CDR2 YSLEER. V was clipped by 7 bases and J by 1 base; unmatched bases: 7. For the CDR3, the DNA is TGCGCCAGCAAGCCGGAGGGGGCTTCTGGAAACACCATATATTTT. This sequence encodes CASKPEGASGNTIYF.

This clone came up once. The chain recombines TRBV6-5 with TRBJ1-2; D not resolved. The CDR3 contains 11 residues. Germline CDR1 and CDR2: MNHEY and SVGAGI. V was trimmed by 9 bases and J by 2 bases, leaving 7 bases between them. Here the CDR3 DNA reads TGTGCCAGTAAACAGAACTATGGCTACACCTTC. Translation: CASKQNYGYTF.

The chain has TRBV29-1 and TRBJ1-1; 10 bases align to TRBD1. Germline V CDR1 and CDR2: SQVTM, ANQGSEA. J lost 4 bases, V lost 5 bases, and 13 bases had no gene match. CDR3 length: 16 residues. Written as DNA, the CDR3 is TGCAGCGTTAACGTTTGGGACAGGGGACAATCCACTGAAGCTTTCTTT. Residues: CSVNVWDRGQSTEAFF.

The genes are TRBV3-1 (or the pseudogene TRBV3-2) and TRBJ2-1; D call uncertain. Looked up from germline, CDR1 is LGHDT and CDR2 is YNNKEL (reference sequence). Deletions cut 1 base from V and 4 bases from J, with 8 bases between. The CDR3 is 14 residues long. CDR3 protein: CASSQGPIYNEQFF. The CDR3 DNA sequence: TGTGCCAGCAGCCAAGGTCCTATATACAATGAGCAGTTCTTC.

The chain joins TRBV18 to TRBJ1-3, with a possible D match to TRBD1 (5 bases). Germline CDR1 and CDR2: KGHSH and LQKENI. The CDR3 is made up of 15 amino acids. Trimming left V 5 bases short and J 0 bases short, with 11 bases between. Here the CDR3 DNA reads TGTGCCAGCTCAACCACAGGAAACTCTGGAAACACCATATATTTT. This encodes CASSTTGNSGNTIYF.

The rearrangement links TRBV6-5 to TRBJ1-1; D might be TRBD1 (5 bases). CDR1 is MNHEY, CDR2 SVGAGI, per germline. The CDR3 is 15 residues long. Trimming shortened V by 7 bases and J by 4 bases, and 19 bases separated the two germline ends. The CDR3 DNA reads TGTGCCAGCACCTGGGGGTGGGGGGGTGGCACTGAAGCTTTCTTT. Its protein is CASTWGWGGGTEAFF.

V usage is TRBV27 and J usage is TRBJ2-7; D gene uncertain. The CDR3 contains 13 residues. V lost 0 bases, J lost 5 bases, and 8 bases lay in between. CDR1 is MNHEY, CDR2 SMNVEV, per germline (reference sequence). CDR3 DNA sequence: TGTGCCAGCAGTTTATCGTTCATAGACGAGCAGTACTTC. Translation: CASSLSFIDEQYF.